Presented here are 11 T cell receptor beta chains from one specimen sequenced in a study of blood T cell repertoires in COVID-19 (dated by TCRdb to 2019 to 2021). Receptor amplification or capture employed the immunoSEQ multiplex PCR assay. TCRdb obtained this table from immuneACCESS and retained in-frame rearrangements with V and J assigned. These tables miss some clones; where compared with another copy, unresolved V genes account for less than half of the shortfall, and the remainder is unexplained. Counted in this sample were 250,000 to 300,000 clones; 85% to 90% of them appeared once. 1.9% of the sample belongs to the ten largest clones. The sample was PBMCs or T cells enriched from blood (not recorded which). Receptor source: a woman in her fifties or sixties who had recovered from COVID-19.

The chain carries TRBV7-9 and TRBJ2-5, with TRBD1 matching 8 bases. The J segment lost 5 bases and the V segment lost 7 bases, leaving 9 bases of the junction unmatched. Per germline, CDR1 SEHNR and CDR2 FQNEAQ (reference sequence). The CDR3 has 14 amino acids. CDR3 coding DNA: TGTGCCAGCACCGGAGACAGGGGAAGGGAGACCCAGTACTTC. It yields the protein CASTGDRGRETQYF. Using reference TRBV7-9 and TRBJ2-5 for the parts outside the CDR3, the full variable domain is DTGVSQNPRHKITKRGQNVTFRCDPISEHNRLYWYRQTLGQGPEFLTYFQNEAQLEKSRLLSDRFSAERPKGSFSTLEIQRTEQGDSAMYLCASTGDRGRETQYFGPGTRLLVL.

J is TRBJ1-5 and V is TRBV6-5; perhaps TRBD1 as D (5 bases). Trimming pared 7 bases from V and 0 bases from J, leaving 13 bases between. The CDR3 contains 15 residues. Germline V lookup: CDR1 MNHEY, CDR2 SVGAGI. The DNA for the CDR3 is TGTGCCAGCACCTGGGTCAGGGTTAGCAATCAGCCCCAGCATTTT. This gives the protein CASTWVRVSNQPQHF.

The chain couples TRBV3-1 (or the pseudogene TRBV3-2) to TRBJ2-2, with a weak D call TRBD1 (5 bases). The CDR3 has 16 residues. V dropped 1 base and J dropped 1 base, with 10 bases sitting between them. The V gene's germline CDR1 is LGHDT and CDR2 YNNKEL (reference sequence). The CDR3 DNA is TGTGCCAGCAGCCAAGGAGGTGGACAGAACACCGGGGAGCTGTTTTTT. It encodes CASSQGGGQNTGELFF.

The CDR3 sequence: CASSPTLPGQYYTF. The CDR3 DNA is TGTGCCAGCAGCCCTACACTACCCGGACAGTACTACACCTTC. This rearrangement joins TRBV28 to TRBJ1-2, with D maybe TRBD1 (6 bases). Germline values: CDR1 MDHEN, CDR2 SYDVKM. Deletions cut 6 bases from V and 10 bases from J, with 21 bases between. The CDR3 contains 14 residues.

The genes are TRBV7-9 and TRBJ1-2; no clear D. With 6 bases removed from V and 3 bases from J, the gap between germline ends came to 14 bases. CDR1 is SEHNR and CDR2 is FQNEAQ in the germline V gene (reference sequence). The CDR3 is made up of 14 amino acids. CDR3 coding DNA: TGTGCCAGCAGAGTCCAGGCAGTCGACTATGGCTACACCTTC. Amino acids: CASRVQAVDYGYTF.

The table lists this clone with a few counts. The rearrangement joins TRBV30 to TRBJ1-2; unclear D gene. CDR3 length: 13 amino acids. V lost 0 bases and J 2 bases, leaving 7 bases between the germline ends. CDR1 is GTSNPN, CDR2 SVGIG, per germline (reference sequence). The CDR3 DNA reads TGTGCCTGGAGTGTAGCGGAGAACTATGGCTACACCTTC. Its translation is CAWSVAENYGYTF. Variable domain in full (rest from reference TRBV30 and TRBJ1-2): SQTIHQWPATLVQPVGSPLSLECTVEGTSNPNLYWYRQAAGRGLQLLFYSVGIGQISSEVPQNLSASRPQDRQFILSSKKLLLSDSGFYLCAWSVAENYGYTFGSGTRLTVV.

J is TRBJ2-2 and V is TRBV28; the match to TRBD2 covers 11 bases. Germline CDR1 and CDR2: MDHEN and SYDVKM. The CDR3 runs to 15 residues. Trimming cost V 3 bases and J 5 bases; bases outside gene matches: 2. CDR3 region: CASSLSSGRTGELFF. DNA of the CDR3: TGTGCCAGCAGTTTGTCTAGCGGGAGGACCGGGGAGCTGTTTTTT.

The chain couples TRBV7-9 to TRBJ2-3; no definite D call. The CDR3 runs to 14 residues. CDR1 and CDR2 (germline): SEHNR, FQNEAQ (reference sequence). Trimming pared 3 bases from V and 6 bases from J, leaving 13 bases between. The CDR3 region is CASSLPRQGDTQYF. The CDR3, as DNA: TGTGCCAGCAGCTTGCCCAGGCAAGGTGATACGCAGTATTTT.

This chain links TRBV18 with TRBJ1-3; 7 bases line up with TRBD1. V lost 6 bases to trimming and J lost 0 bases; unmatched junction nucleotides: 8. The germline V gene has CDR1 KGHSH and CDR2 LQKENI. This CDR3 comprises 16 residues. DNA of the CDR3: TGTGCCAGCTCCCGGGACAGAGCCCTCTCTGGAAACACCATATATTTT. Translating gives CASSRDRALSGNTIYF.

V and J are TRBV28 and TRBJ2-7; possible D gene TRBD2, 5 bases. CDR1 and CDR2 (germline): MDHEN, SYDVKM. The length of the CDR3 is 14 residues. Trimming cost V 6 bases and J 2 bases, with 14 bases left between them. CDR3 region: CASSVSRETYEQYF. CDR3 DNA sequence: TGTGCCAGCAGCGTGAGTAGGGAGACCTACGAGCAGTACTTC.

The chain combines TRBV11-2 with TRBJ1-3; 7 nucleotides line up with TRBD1. From germline, CDR1 is SGHAT and CDR2 FQNNGV. V lost 5 bases to trimming and J lost 4 bases; unmatched junction nucleotides: 8. The CDR3 contains 15 residues. CDR3 sequence: CASSPVQGSGNTIYF. CDR3 sequence (DNA): TGTGCCAGCAGCCCAGTACAGGGGTCGGGAAACACCATATATTTT.